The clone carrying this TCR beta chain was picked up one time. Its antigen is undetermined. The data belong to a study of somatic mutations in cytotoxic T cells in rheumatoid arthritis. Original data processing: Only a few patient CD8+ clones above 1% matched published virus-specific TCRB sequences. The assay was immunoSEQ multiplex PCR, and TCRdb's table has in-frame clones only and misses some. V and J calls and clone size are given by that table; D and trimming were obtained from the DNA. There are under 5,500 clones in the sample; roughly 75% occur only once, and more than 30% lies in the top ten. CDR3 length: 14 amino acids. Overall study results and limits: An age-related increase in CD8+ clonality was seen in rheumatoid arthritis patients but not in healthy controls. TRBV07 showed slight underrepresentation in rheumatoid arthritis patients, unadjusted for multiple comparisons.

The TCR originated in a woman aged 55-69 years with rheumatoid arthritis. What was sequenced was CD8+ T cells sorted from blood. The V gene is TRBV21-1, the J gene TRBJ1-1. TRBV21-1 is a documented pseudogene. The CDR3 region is CASSARTEGKVPFF. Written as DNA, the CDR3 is TGTGCCAGCAGCGCACGGACGGAGGGAAAGGTGCCTTTCTTT.